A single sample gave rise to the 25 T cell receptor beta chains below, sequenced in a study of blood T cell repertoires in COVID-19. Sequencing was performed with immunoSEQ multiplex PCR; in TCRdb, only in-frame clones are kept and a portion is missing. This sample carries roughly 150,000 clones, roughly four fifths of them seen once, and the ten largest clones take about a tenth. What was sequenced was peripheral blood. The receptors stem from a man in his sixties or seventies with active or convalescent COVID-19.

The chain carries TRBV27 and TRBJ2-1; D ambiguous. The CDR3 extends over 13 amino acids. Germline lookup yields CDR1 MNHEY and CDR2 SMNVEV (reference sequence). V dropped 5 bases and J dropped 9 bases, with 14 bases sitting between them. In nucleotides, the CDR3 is TGTGCCAGCAGTCAGACACCCGTTGGTGAGCAGTTCTTC. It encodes CASSQTPVGEQFF.

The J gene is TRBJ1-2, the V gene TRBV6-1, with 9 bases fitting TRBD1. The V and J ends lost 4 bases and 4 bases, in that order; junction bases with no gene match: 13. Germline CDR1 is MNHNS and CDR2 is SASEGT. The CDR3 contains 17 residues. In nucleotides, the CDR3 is TGTGCCAGCAGTGGCCGGGACAGGGAACCCCTTGGCTATGGCTACACCTTC. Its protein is CASSGRDREPLGYGYTF.

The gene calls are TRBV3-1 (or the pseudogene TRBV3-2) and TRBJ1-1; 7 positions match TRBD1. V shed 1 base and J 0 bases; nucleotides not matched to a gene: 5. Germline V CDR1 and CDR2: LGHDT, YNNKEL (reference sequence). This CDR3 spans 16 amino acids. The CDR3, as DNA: TGTGCCAGCAGCCAAGGACAGGGAAGGATGAACACTGAAGCTTTCTTT. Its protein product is CASSQGQGRMNTEAFF.

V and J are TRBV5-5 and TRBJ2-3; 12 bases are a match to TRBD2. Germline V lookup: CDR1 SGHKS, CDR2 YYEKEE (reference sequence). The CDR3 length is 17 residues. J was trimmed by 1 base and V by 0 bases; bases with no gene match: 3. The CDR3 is CASSLAPSGRGTDTQYF. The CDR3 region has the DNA TGTGCCAGCAGCTTGGCGCCTAGCGGGAGGGGCACAGATACGCAGTATTTT. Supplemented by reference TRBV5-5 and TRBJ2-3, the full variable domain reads DAGVTQSPTHLIKTRGQQVTLRCSPISGHKSVSWYQQVLGQGPQFIFQYYEKEERGRGNFPDRFSARQFPNYSSELNVNALLLGDSALYLCASSLAPSGRGTDTQYFGPGTRLTVL.

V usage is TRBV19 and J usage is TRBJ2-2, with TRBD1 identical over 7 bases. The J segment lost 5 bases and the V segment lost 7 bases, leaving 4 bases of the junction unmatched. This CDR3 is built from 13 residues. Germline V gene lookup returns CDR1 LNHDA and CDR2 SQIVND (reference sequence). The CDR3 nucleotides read TGTGCCAGTACGAAGGGGGCGACCGGGGAGCTGTTTTTT. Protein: CASTKGATGELFF.

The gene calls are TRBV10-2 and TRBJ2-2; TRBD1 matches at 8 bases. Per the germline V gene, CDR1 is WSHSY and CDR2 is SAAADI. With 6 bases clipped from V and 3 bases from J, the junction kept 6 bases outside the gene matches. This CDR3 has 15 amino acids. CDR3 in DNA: TGCGCCAGCAGCCCAGGACAGGGCGACACCGGGGAGCTGTTTTTT. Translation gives CASSPGQGDTGELFF.

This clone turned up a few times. CDR3 in DNA: TGCGCCAGCAGCCCGACAGGGTCTGCAACTAATGAAAAACTGTTTTTT. Protein sequence: CASSPTGSATNEKLFF. The chain recombines TRBV5-1 with TRBJ1-4; 7 bases are shared with TRBD1. V lost 4 bases and J lost 0; bases outside the gene matches: 6. This CDR3 has 16 amino acids. Germline V lookup: CDR1 SGHRS, CDR2 YFSETQ.

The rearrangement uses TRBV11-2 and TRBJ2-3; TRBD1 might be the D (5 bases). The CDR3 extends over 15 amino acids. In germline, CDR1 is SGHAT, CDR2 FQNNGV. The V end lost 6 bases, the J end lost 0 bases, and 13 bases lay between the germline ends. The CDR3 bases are TGTGCCAGCAGTCGCTCAGGGATTAGCACAGATACGCAGTATTTT. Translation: CASSRSGISTDTQYF.

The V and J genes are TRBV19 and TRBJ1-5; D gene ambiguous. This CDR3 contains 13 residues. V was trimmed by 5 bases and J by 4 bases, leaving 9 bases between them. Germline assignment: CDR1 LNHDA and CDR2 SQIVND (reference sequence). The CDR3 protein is CASSPPPNQPQHF. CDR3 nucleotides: TGTGCCAGTAGTCCCCCCCCAAATCAGCCCCAGCATTTT.

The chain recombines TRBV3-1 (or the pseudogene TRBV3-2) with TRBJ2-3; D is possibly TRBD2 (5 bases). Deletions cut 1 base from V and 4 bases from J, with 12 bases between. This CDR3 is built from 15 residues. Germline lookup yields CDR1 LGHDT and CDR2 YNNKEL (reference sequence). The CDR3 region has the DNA TGTGCCAGCAGCCAAGTGGGAGTCCCCCCAGATACGCAGTATTTT. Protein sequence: CASSQVGVPPDTQYF.

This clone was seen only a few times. As DNA, the CDR3 is TGTGCCATCAGTGAGTCAGGGACAGGTATCCTTGATGGCTACACCTTC. It specifies CAISESGTGILDGYTF. The rearrangement joins TRBV10-3 to TRBJ1-2, with 8 bases lining up with TRBD1. The CDR3 covers 16 residues. The V gene end was trimmed by 0 bases and the J gene end by 6 bases; junction bases not matched to a gene: 9. Germline V CDR1 and CDR2: ENHRY, SYGVKD.

The CDR3 protein is CSFRQDVSYEQYF. In nucleotides, the CDR3 is TGCAGCTTCAGACAGGACGTCTCCTACGAGCAGTACTTC. The chain recombines TRBV29-1 with TRBJ2-7, with D possibly matching TRBD1 (6 bases). Looked up from germline, CDR1 is SQVTM and CDR2 is ANQGSEA. This CDR3 spans 13 amino acids. Trimming pared 8 bases from V and 0 bases from J, leaving 14 bases between.

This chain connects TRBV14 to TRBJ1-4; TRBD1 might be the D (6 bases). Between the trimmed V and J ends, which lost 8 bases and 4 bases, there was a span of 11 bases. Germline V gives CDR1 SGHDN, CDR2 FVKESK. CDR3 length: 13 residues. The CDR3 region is CASSRQVNEKLFF. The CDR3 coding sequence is TGTGCCAGCTCGAGACAGGTTAATGAAAAACTGTTTTTT.

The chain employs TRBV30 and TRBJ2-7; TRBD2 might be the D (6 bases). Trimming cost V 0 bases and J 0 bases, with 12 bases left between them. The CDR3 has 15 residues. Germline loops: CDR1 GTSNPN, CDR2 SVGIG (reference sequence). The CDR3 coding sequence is TGTGCCTGGAGTGTATGGGGGGTGGGCTCCTACGAGCAGTACTTC. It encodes CAWSVWGVGSYEQYF.

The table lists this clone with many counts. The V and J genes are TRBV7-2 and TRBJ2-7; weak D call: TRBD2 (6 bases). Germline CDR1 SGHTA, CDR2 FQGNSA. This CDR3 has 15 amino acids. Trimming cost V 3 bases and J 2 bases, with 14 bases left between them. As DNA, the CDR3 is TGTGCCAGCAGCTTGAGGATGGGAGGCACCTACGAGCAGTACTTC. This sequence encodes CASSLRMGGTYEQYF.

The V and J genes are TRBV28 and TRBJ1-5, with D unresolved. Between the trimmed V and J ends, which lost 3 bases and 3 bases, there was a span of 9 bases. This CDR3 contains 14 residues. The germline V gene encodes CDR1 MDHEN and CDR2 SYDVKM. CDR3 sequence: CASSFGLNNQPQHF. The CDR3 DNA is TGTGCCAGCAGTTTCGGACTGAACAATCAGCCCCAGCATTTT. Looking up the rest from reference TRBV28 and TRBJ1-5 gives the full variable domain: DVKVTQSSRYLVKRTGEKVFLECVQDMDHENMFWYRQDPGLGLRLIYFSYDVKMKEKGDIPEGYSVSREKKERFSLILESASTNQTSMYLCASSFGLNNQPQHFGDGTRLSIL.

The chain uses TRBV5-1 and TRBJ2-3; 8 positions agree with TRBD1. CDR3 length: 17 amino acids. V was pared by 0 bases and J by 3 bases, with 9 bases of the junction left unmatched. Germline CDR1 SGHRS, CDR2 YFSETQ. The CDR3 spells CASSLGLDRVSTDTQYF. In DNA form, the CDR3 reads TGCGCCAGCAGCTTGGGATTGGACAGGGTATCAACAGATACGCAGTATTTT.

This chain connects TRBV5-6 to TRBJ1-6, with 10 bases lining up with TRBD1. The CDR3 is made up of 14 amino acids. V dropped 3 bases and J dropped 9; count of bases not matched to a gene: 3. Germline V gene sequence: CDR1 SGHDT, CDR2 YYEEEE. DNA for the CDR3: TGTGCCAGCAGCTGGGGACAGGGGATTTCACCCCTCCACTTT. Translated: CASSWGQGISPLHF.

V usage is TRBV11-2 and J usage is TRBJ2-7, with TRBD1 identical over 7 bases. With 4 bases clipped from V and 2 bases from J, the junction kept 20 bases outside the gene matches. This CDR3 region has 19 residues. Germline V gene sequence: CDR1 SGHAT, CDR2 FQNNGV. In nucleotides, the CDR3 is TGTGCCAGCAGCTCACTCAACAGGGGACGAAGCGGACAGCCCTACGAGCAGTACTTC. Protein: CASSSLNRGRSGQPYEQYF. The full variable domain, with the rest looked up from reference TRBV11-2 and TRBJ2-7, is EAGVAQSPRYKIIEKRQSVAFWCNPISGHATLYWYQQILGQGPKLLIQFQNNGVVDDSQLPKDRFSAERLKGVDSTLKIQPAKLEDSAVYLCASSSLNRGRSGQPYEQYFGPGTRLTVT.

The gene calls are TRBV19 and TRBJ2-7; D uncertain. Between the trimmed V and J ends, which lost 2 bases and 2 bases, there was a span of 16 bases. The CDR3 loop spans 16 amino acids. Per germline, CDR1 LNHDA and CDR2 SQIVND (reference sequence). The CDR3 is CASSIRWQAITYEQYF. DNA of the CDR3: TGTGCCAGTAGTATAAGGTGGCAGGCGATAACCTACGAGCAGTACTTC. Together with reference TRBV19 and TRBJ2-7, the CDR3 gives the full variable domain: DGGITQSPKYLFRKEGQNVTLSCEQNLNHDAMYWYRQDPGQGLRLIYYSQIVNDFQKGDIAEGYSVSREKKESFPLTVTSAQKNPTAFYLCASSIRWQAITYEQYFGPGTRLTVT.

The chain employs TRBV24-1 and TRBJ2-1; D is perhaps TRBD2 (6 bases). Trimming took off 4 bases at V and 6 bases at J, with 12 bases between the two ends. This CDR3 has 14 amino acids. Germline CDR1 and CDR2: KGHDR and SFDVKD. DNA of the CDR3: TGTGCCACCAGTGACCCCGGGACTCTCAATGAGCAGTTCTTC. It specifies CATSDPGTLNEQFF.

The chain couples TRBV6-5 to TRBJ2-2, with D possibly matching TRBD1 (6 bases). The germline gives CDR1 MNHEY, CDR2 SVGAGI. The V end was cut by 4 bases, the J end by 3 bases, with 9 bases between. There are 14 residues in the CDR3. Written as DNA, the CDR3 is TGTGCCAGCAGTTGGGGGCTGGACACCGGGGAGCTGTTTTTT. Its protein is CASSWGLDTGELFF.

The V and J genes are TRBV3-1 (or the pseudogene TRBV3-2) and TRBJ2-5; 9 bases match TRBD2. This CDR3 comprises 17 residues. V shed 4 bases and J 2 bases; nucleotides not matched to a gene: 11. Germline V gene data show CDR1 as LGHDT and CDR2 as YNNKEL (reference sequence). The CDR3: CASSPRSGRGGQETQYF. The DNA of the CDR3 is TGTGCCAGCAGCCCCCGCTCGGGGCGGGGGGGGCAAGAGACCCAGTACTTC.

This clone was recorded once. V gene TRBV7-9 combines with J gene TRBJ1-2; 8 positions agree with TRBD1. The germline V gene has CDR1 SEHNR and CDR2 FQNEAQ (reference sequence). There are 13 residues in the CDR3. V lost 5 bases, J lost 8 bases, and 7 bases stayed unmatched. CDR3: CASSAGQARGYTF. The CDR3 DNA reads TGTGCCAGCAGCGCGGGACAGGCGAGGGGCTACACCTTC.

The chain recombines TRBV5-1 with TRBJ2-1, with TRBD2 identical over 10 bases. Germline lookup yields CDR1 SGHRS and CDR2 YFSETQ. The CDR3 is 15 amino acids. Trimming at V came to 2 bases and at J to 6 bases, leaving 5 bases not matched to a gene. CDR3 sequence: CASSLPSGSGNEQFF. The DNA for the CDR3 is TGCGCCAGCAGCTTACCTAGCGGGAGTGGCAATGAGCAGTTCTTC. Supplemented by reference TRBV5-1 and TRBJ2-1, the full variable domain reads KAGVTQTPRYLIKTRGQQVTLSCSPISGHRSVSWYQQTPGQGLQFLFEYFSETQRNKGNFPGRFSGRQFSNSRSEMNVSTLELGDSALYLCASSLPSGSGNEQFFGPGTRLTVL.